This T cell receptor beta chain was identified in a study of cytomegalovirus exposure and HLA in healthy donors. V lost 1 base to trimming and J lost 1 base, with 4 bases between them. CDR1 and CDR2 (germline): MGHRA, YSYEKL. This CDR3 is 13 amino acids long. Primers for the PCR totalled 60 Vbeta and 13 Jbeta. As originally analysed: Later analysis identified 80 million to 85 million unique TCR beta chains, about 10 million shared. Measured with immunoSEQ multiplex PCR; TCRdb has only the in-frame clones, and not every one. V and J calls and clone size come straight from that table; D and trimming were deduced from the DNA. The sample lists roughly 200,000 clones; less than 85% were seen once.

Sample: PBMCs. This chain uses TRBV4-1 with TRBJ1-1; D is uncertain. The sequence derives from a man aged 18 to 29 in good health and CMV-seronegative. The CDR3 reads CASSQGQNTEAFF. The CDR3 DNA sequence: TGCGCCAGCAGCCAAGGACAGAACACTGAAGCTTTCTTT.